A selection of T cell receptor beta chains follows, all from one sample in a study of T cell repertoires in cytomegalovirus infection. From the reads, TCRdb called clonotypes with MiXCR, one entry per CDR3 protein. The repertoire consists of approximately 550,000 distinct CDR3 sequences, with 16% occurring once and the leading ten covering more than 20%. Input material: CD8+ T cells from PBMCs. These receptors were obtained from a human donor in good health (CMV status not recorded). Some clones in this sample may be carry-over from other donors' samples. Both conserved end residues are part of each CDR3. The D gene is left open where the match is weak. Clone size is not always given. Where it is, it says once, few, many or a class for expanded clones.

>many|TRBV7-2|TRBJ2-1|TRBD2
CASSLTLAGGRGEQFF
TGTGCCAGCAGCCTTACGCTAGCGGGGGGGCGCGGTGAGCAGTTCTTC
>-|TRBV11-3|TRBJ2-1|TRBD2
CASSPATSGRRQFF
TGTGCCAGCAGCCCTGCGACTAGCGGGAGACGGCAGTTCTTC
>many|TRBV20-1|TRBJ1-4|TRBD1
CSAPDRGSEKLFF
TGCAGTGCCCCAGACAGGGGAAGTGAAAAACTGTTTTTT
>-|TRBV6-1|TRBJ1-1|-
CASSEVRLRDTEAFF
TGTGCCAGCAGTGAAGTGAGGTTGAGGGACACTGAAGCTTTCTTT
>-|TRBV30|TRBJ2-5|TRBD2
CAWSVPDSGSQETQYF
TGTGCCTGGAGTGTACCGGATAGCGGGAGCCAAGAGACCCAGTACTTC
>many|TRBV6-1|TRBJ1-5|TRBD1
CASSERGTGGNQPQHF
TGTGCCAGCAGTGAGAGAGGGACAGGGGGCAATCAGCCCCAGCATTTT
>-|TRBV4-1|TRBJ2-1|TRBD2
CASSLGTSGGREQFF
TGCGCCAGCAGCCTAGGGACTAGCGGGGGGCGAGAGCAGTTCTTC
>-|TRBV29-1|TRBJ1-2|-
CSAPNSIYGYTF
TGCAGCGCCCCGAATTCGATCTATGGCTACACCTTC
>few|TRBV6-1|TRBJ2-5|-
CASNGGETQYF
TGTGCCAGCAACGGGGGTGAGACCCAGTACTTC
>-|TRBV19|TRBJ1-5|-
CASSMRGTTSNQPQHF
TGTGCCAGTAGTATGCGGGGTACCACTAGCAATCAGCCCCAGCATTTT
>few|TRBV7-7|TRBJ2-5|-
CASSFKGYETQYF
TGTGCTAGCAGCTTTAAAGGGTATGAGACCCAGTACTTC
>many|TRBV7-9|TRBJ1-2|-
CASSLFTDGYTF
TGTGCCAGCAGCTTATTTACGGATGGCTACACCTTC
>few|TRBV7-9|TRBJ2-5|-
CASSTRRGQYF
TGTGCCAGCAGTACTAGACGGGGCCAGTACTTC
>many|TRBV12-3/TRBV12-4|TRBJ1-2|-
CASTSSYTDGYTF
TGTGCCAGCACCAGCTCTTATACCGATGGCTACACCTTC
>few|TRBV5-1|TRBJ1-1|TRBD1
CASSPSGGSTEAFF
TGCGCCAGCAGCCCTTCAGGGGGGAGCACTGAAGCTTTCTTT
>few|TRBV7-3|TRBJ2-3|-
CASSSGFTGTDTQYF
TGTGCCAGCAGCTCGGGATTTACAGGCACAGATACGCAGTATTTT
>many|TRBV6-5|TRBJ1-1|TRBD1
CASSYTRTGNTEAFF
TGTGCCAGCAGTTACACTAGGACAGGGAACACTGAAGCTTTCTTT
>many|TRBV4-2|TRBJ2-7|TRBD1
CASSQETGWDEQYF
TGTGCCAGCAGCCAAGAGACAGGGTGGGACGAGCAGTACTTC
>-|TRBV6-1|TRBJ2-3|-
CASSEQAPRTDTQYF
TGTGCCAGCAGTGAACAAGCGCCTAGAACAGATACGCAGTATTTT
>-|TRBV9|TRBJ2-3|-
CASSPMLYPSTDTQYF
TGTGCCAGCAGCCCTATGCTATATCCTAGCACAGATACGCAGTATTTT
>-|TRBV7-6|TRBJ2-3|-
CASSLGPVEDTQYF
TGTGCAAGCAGCCTGGGGCCGGTGGAGGATACGCAGTATTTT
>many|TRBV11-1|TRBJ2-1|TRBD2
CASSFTGGVNEQFF
TGTGCCAGCAGCTTTACCGGGGGGGTCAATGAGCAGTTCTTC
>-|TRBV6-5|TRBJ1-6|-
CASRLTGLNSPLHF
TGTGCCAGCAGACTTACAGGGTTGAATTCACCCCTCCACTTT
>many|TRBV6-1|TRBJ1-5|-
CASSDWAGGNQPQHF
TGTGCCAGCAGTGATTGGGCAGGGGGCAATCAGCCCCAGCATTTT
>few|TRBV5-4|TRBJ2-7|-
CASSLTGDFYEQYF
TGTGCCAGCAGCTTGACAGGAGACTTTTACGAGCAGTACTTC
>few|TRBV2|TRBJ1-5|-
CASGRSNQPQHF
TGTGCCAGTGGACGGAGCAATCAGCCCCAGCATTTT
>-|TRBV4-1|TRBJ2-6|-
CASSQASLSGANVLTF
TGCGCCAGCAGCCAGGCCTCCCTCTCTGGGGCCAACGTCCTGACTTTC
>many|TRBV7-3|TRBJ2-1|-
CASSSPSDNEQFF
TGTGCCAGCAGCTCCCCTAGTGACAATGAGCAGTTCTTC
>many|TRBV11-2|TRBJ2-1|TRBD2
CASSPSGTRTYNEQFF
TGTGCCAGCAGCCCCTCCGGGACTAGAACCTACAATGAGCAGTTCTTC
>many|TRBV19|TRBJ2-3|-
CASSIGSSLDTQYF
TGTGCCAGTAGTATTGGGAGCTCTCTTGATACGCAGTATTTT
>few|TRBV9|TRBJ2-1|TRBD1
CASSAPLGVVDRVGFRSYNEQFF
TGTGCCAGCAGCGCCCCCCTGGGGGTGGTGGACAGGGTAGGTTTTCGGTCCTACAATGAGCAGTTCTTC
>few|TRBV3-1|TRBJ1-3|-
CASSQHRYLDTIYF
TGTGCCAGCAGCCAACACCGTTACCTGGACACCATATATTTT
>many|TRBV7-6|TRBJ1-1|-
CASSLEDRGGGTEAFF
TGTGCCAGCAGCTTAGAGGATAGGGGTGGGGGAACTGAAGCTTTCTTT
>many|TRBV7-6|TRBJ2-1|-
CASSLARGVRSSYNEQFF
TGTGCCAGCAGCTTAGCGCGGGGAGTCCGAAGCTCCTACAATGAGCAGTTCTTC
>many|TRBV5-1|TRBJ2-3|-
CASSLAVGTDTQYF
TGTGCCAGCAGCTTAGCGGTAGGCACAGATACGCAGTATTTT
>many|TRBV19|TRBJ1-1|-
CASSMSDTLNTEAFF
TGTGCCAGTAGTATGTCCGACACTTTGAACACTGAAGCTTTCTTT
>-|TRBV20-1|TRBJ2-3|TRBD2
CSASSGLAGVIVGTDTTYF
TGCAGTGCTTCCTCGGGACTAGCGGGAGTTATCGTGGGCACAGATACGACGTATTTT
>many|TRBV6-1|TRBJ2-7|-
CASSHPPGQKDEQYF
TGTGCCAGCAGTCACCCTCCGGGACAAAAGGACGAGCAGTACTTC
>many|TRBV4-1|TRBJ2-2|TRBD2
CASSQLKREIGTGELFF
TGCGCCAGCAGCCAATTAAAGCGGGAGATAGGCACCGGGGAGCTGTTTTTT
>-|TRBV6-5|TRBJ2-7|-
CASSYSEGTYEQYF
TGTGCCAGCAGTTACTCTGAGGGGACCTACGAGCAGTACTTC
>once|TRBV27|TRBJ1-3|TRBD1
CASSATGVRSGNTIYF
TGTGCCAGCAGTGCCACAGGGGTTCGCTCTGGAAACACCATATATTTT
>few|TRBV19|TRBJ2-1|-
CASSMLGEAPWNEQFF
TGTGCCAGTAGTATGTTGGGGGAGGCCCCGTGGAATGAGCAGTTCTTC
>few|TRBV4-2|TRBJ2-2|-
CASSQDGGAGTGELFF
TGTGCCAGCAGCCAAGATGGGGGAGCGGGCACCGGGGAGCTGTTTTTT
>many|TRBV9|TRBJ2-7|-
CASSVGGGTYEQYF
TGTGCCAGCAGCGTAGGAGGGGGGACCTACGAGCAGTACTTC
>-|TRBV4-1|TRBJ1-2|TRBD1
CASSQEGGGYNGYTF
TGCGCCAGCAGCCAAGAAGGAGGGGGCTATAATGGCTACACCTTC
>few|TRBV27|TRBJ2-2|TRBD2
CASSDGRAYTGELFF
TGTGCCAGCAGTGACGGGAGGGCGTACACCGGGGAGCTGTTTTTT
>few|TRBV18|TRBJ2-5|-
CASSPGRPGSKETQYF
TGTGCCAGCTCACCAGGGCGGCCCGGATCGAAAGAGACCCAGTACTTC
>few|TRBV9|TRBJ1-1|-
CASSASAFNSGLNTEAFF
TGTGCCAGCAGCGCAAGCGCGTTTAACAGTGGACTGAACACTGAAGCTTTCTTT
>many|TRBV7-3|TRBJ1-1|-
CASGQRQDTEAFF
TGTGCCAGCGGACAAAGACAGGACACTGAAGCTTTCTTT
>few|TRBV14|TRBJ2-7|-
CASSQDLGTVSYEQYF
TGTGCCAGCAGCCAAGATCTGGGAACAGTCTCCTACGAGCAGTACTTC
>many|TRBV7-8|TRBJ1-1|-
CASSLGSGVGAFF
TGTGCCAGCAGCTTAGGTTCAGGGGTTGGAGCTTTCTTT
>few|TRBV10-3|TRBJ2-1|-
CAISTGLLTYNEQFF
TGTGCCATCAGTACGGGACTCCTCACATACAATGAGCAGTTCTTC
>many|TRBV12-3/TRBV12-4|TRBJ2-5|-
CASSLAPTGEETQYF
TGTGCCAGCAGCTTAGCACCGACAGGCGAAGAGACCCAGTACTTC
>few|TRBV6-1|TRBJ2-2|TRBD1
CASSETDRGWAGELFF
TGTGCCAGCAGTGAGACGGACAGGGGTTGGGCCGGGGAGCTGTTTTTT
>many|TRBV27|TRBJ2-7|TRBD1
CASSPGGENDEQYF
TGTGCCAGCAGTCCAGGGGGAGAAAACGACGAGCAGTACTTC
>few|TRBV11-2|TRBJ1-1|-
CASSSRERGYDTEAFF
TGTGCCAGCAGTTCCCGGGAACGGGGATATGACACTGAAGCTTTCTTT
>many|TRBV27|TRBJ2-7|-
CASGETVPYEQYF
TGTGCCAGCGGAGAGACAGTCCCCTACGAGCAGTACTTC
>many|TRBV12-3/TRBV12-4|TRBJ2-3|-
CASSSHASGADTQYF
TGTGCCAGCAGTTCCCACGCCTCGGGCGCAGATACGCAGTATTTT
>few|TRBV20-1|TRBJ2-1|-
CSASRPGHSSYNEQFF
TGCAGTGCTAGTCGCCCGGGACACAGCTCCTACAATGAGCAGTTCTTC
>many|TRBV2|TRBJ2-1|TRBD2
CASSEALGRTYNEQFF
TGTGCCAGCAGTGAAGCGCTCGGGAGGACCTACAATGAGCAGTTCTTC